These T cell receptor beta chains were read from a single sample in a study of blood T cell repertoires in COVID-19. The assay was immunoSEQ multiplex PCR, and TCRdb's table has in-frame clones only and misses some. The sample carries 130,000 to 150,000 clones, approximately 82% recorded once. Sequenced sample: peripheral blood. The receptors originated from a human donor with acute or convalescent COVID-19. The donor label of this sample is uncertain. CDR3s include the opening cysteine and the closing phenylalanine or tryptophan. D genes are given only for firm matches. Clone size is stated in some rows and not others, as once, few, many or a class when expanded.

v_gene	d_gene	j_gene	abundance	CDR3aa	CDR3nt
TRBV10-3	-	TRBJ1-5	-	CAISERGDQPQHF	TGTGCCATCAGTGAGCGCGGAGATCAGCCCCAGCATTTT
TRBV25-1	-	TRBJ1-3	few	CASSEGLGNTIYF	TGTGCCAGCAGTGAGGGGCTAGGAAACACCATATATTTT
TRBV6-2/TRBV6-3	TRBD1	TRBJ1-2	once	CASSKPGQSPLRGYTF	TGTGCCAGCAGTAAACCGGGACAGTCGCCTTTGCGTGGCTACACCTTC
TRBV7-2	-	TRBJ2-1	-	CASSLSVQGMNEQFF	TGTGCCAGCAGCTTATCTGTTCAGGGGATGAATGAGCAGTTCTTC
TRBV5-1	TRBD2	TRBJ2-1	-	CASSLDGLAGGQEQFF	TGCGCCAGCAGCTTGGACGGACTAGCGGGGGGGCAGGAGCAGTTCTTC
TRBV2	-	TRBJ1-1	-	CASSERTKNTEAFF	TGTGCCAGCAGTGAAAGGACTAAGAACACTGAAGCTTTCTTT
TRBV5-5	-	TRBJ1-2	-	CASSVAPHREGGYTF	TGTGCCAGCAGCGTGGCCCCTCACAGGGAGGGCGGCTACACCTTC
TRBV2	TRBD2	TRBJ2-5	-	CATTTSGGVQETQYF	TGTGCCACAACTACTAGCGGGGGAGTCCAAGAGACCCAGTACTTC
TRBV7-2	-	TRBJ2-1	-	CASSSRGSEQFF	TGTGCCAGCAGCTCCAGGGGCAGTGAGCAGTTCTTC
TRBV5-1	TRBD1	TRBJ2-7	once	CASSLTYPGQGYEQYF	TGCGCCAGCAGCTTGACCTACCCGGGACAGGGCTACGAGCAGTACTTC
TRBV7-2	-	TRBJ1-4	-	CASSLWGRGEKLFF	TGTGCCAGCAGCTTATGGGGTAGGGGGGAAAAACTGTTTTTT
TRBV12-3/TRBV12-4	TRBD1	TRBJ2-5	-	CASTGTVVETQYF	TGTGCCAGCACTGGGACAGTGGTGGAGACCCAGTACTTC
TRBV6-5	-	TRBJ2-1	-	CASSPRDSRATEQFF	TGTGCCAGCAGTCCCCGGGACTCCCGCGCTACTGAGCAGTTCTTC
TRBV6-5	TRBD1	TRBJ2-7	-	CASSYSTGGSEQYF	TGTGCCAGCAGTTACTCGACAGGGGGTAGCGAGCAGTACTTC
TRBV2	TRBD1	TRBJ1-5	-	CASSLGTGTNQPQHF	TGTGCCAGCAGCTTGGGGACAGGGACTAATCAGCCCCAGCATTTT
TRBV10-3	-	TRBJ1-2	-	CAISAEGGRGGYTF	TGTGCCATCAGTGCCGAAGGGGGTAGGGGGGGCTACACCTTC
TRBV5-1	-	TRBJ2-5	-	CASSSRGSYQETQYF	TGCGCCAGCAGCTCCAGAGGATCGTACCAAGAGACCCAGTACTTC
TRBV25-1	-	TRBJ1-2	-	CASSPQSDYGYTF	TGTGCCAGCAGCCCCCAATCGGACTATGGCTACACCTTC
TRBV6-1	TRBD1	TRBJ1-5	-	CASSEPRQGRMVGNQPQHF	TGTGCCAGCAGTGAACCCCGACAGGGAAGGATGGTAGGCAATCAGCCCCAGCATTTT
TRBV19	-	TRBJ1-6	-	CASSERTPTPPLHF	TGTGCCAGTAGTGAGCGGACGCCGACCCCACCCCTCCACTTT
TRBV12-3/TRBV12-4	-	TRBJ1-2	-	CASSFSGVGYTF	TGTGCCAGCAGTTTCTCGGGGGTTGGCTACACCTTC
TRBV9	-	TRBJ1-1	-	CASSVGGHLNTEAFF	TGTGCCAGCAGCGTAGGAGGACATTTAAACACTGAAGCTTTCTTT
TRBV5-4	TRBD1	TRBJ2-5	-	CASSPRQGQETQYF	TGTGCCAGCAGCCCCCGACAGGGTCAAGAGACCCAGTACTTC
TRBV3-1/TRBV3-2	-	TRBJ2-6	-	CASSQERVVGANVLTF	TGTGCCAGCAGCCAAGAGAGGGTGGTGGGGGCCAACGTCCTGACTTTC
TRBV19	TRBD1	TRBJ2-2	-	CASSRTGNTGELFF	TGTGCCAGTAGTCGGACAGGTAACACCGGGGAGCTGTTTTTT
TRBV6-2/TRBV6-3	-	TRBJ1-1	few	CASSYSAPLEAFF	TGTGCCAGCAGTTACTCGGCACCGCTCGAAGCTTTCTTT
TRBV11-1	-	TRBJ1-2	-	CASSLAGGLADYGYTF	TGTGCCAGCAGCTTAGCGGGGGGACTGGCTGATTATGGCTACACCTTC
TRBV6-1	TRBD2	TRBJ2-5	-	CASSELLVWTSGNQETQYF	TGTGCCAGCAGTGAATTATTAGTCTGGACTAGCGGGAATCAAGAGACCCAGTACTTC
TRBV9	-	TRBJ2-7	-	CASSVGTGFYEQYF	TGTGCCAGCAGCGTAGGTACAGGGTTCTACGAGCAGTACTTC
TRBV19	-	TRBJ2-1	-	CASSIQGRQGNEQFF	TGTGCCAGTAGTATCCAGGGGAGACAAGGCAATGAGCAGTTCTTC
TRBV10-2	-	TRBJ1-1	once	CASSATGAEAFF	TGCGCCAGCAGTGCCACCGGGGCTGAAGCTTTCTTT
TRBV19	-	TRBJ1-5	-	CASSYSGTRKQPQHF	TGTGCCAGTAGCTACTCCGGGACACGCAAACAGCCCCAGCATTTT
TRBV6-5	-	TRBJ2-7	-	CASSSRDKVYEQYF	TGTGCCAGCAGTTCCCGGGACAAGGTCTACGAGCAGTACTTC
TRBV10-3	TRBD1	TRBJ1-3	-	CAAGQGANGNTIYF	TGTGCCGCCGGACAGGGGGCGAATGGAAACACCATATATTTT
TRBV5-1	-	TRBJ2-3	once	CASSTNAGTLAATQYF	TGCGCCAGCAGCACAAACGCCGGGACTCTAGCAGCAACGCAGTATTTT
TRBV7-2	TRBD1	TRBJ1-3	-	CASSLIGTGTGGNTIYF	TGTGCCAGCAGCTTAATCGGGACAGGGACAGGTGGAAACACCATATATTTT
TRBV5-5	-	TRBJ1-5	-	CASSPRDNSPYSNQPQHF	TGTGCCAGCAGCCCTAGGGACAACAGCCCTTATAGCAATCAGCCCCAGCATTTT
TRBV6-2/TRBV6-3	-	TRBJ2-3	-	CASSYEQGRGYTDTQYF	TGTGCCAGCAGTTACGAACAAGGGCGGGGCTACACAGATACGCAGTATTTT
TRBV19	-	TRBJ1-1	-	CASSPGLRSFMNTEAFF	TGTGCCAGTAGTCCCGGACTCAGGAGCTTTATGAACACTGAAGCTTTCTTT
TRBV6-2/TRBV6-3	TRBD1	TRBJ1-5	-	CASSYLQGQGNQPQHF	TGTGCCAGCAGTTACTTACAAGGACAGGGCAATCAGCCCCAGCATTTT
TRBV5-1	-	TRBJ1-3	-	CASSLELSRKDTIYF	TGCGCCAGCAGCTTGGAACTCTCTAGGAAGGACACCATATATTTT
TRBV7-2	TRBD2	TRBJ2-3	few	CASSLAGSGGLSF	TGTGCCAGCAGCTTAGCAGGTAGCGGGGGCCTGAGTTTT
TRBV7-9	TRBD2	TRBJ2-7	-	CASSLGGLSYEQYF	TGTGCCAGCAGCTTAGGGGGACTATCCTACGAGCAGTACTTC
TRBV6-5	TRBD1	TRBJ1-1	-	CASSYGQGWTEAFF	TGTGCCAGCAGTTACGGACAGGGCTGGACTGAAGCTTTCTTT
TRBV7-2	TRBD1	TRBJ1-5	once	CASTLQGAHQPQHF	TGTGCCAGCACCCTACAGGGGGCTCATCAGCCCCAGCATTTT
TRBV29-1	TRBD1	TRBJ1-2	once	CSVMGQRGDGYTF	TGCAGCGTGATGGGACAGAGGGGGGATGGCTACACCTTC
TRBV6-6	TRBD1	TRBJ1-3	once	CASSLLQGANTIYF	TGTGCCAGCAGCTTATTACAGGGGGCAAACACCATATATTTT
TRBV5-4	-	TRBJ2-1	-	CASSPRGRTGNEQFF	TGTGCCAGCAGCCCCCGTGGTCGGACGGGGAATGAGCAGTTCTTC
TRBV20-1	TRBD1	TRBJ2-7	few	CSGQGRHEQYF	TGCAGTGGACAGGGACGCCACGAGCAGTACTTC
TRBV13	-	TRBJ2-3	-	CASSSYRRGGADTQYF	TGTGCCAGCAGCTCTTACCGGAGGGGGGGGGCAGATACGCAGTATTTT
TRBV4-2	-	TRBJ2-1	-	CASSQPFEGLSNEQFF	TGTGCCAGCAGCCAACCTTTCGAGGGACTTTCCAATGAGCAGTTCTTC
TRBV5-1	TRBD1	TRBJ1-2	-	CASSLGNRGGPYGYTF	TGCGCCAGCAGCTTGGGCAACAGGGGCGGCCCCTATGGCTACACCTTC
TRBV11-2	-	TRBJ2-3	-	CASSLSAGAVTDTQYF	TGTGCCAGCAGCTTATCCGCGGGGGCCGTCACAGATACGCAGTATTTT
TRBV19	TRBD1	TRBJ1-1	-	CASSIRVGTGGLGEAFF	TGTGCCAGTAGTATCAGAGTGGGGACAGGGGGCCTCGGTGAAGCTTTCTTT
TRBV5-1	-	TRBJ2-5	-	CASSLTFAGGIQETQYF	TGCGCCAGCAGCTTGACATTTGCAGGGGGGATACAAGAGACCCAGTACTTC
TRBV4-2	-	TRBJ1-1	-	CASSQERTTPEAFF	TGTGCCAGCAGCCAAGAGAGGACAACCCCTGAAGCTTTCTTT
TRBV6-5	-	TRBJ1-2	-	CASSPVTVLKGGYTF	TGTGCCAGCAGTCCCGTGACAGTACTAAAGGGTGGCTACACCTTC
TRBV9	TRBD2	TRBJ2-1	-	CASSNLAGFYNEQFF	TGTGCCAGCAGCAATTTAGCGGGGTTTTACAATGAGCAGTTCTTC
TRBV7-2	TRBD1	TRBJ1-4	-	CASSLWGQGSEKLFF	TGTGCCAGCAGCTTATGGGGACAGGGGTCTGAAAAACTGTTTTTT